This T cell receptor (beta chain) was found in a study of blood T cell repertoires in COVID-19. Individuals drawn from around 25 US areas were roughly 18 to 100 years old. Sequencing was performed with immunoSEQ multiplex PCR; in TCRdb, only in-frame clones are kept and a portion is missing. The sample lists hundreds of thousands of clones, 85% to 90% occurring once. There are a few counts of this clone. The CDR3 loop spans 12 amino acids. Trimming removed 3 bases from V and 5 bases from J, with 7 bases in between. Germline values: CDR1 MDHEN, CDR2 SYDVKM. Sequenced: PBMCs or T cells enriched from blood (not recorded which). The TCR sequence derives from a man aged 30 to 39 who had recovered from COVID-19. The chain couples TRBV28 to TRBJ1-1, with D maybe TRBD1 (5 bases). In nucleotides, the CDR3 is TGTGCCAGCAGTTTGGGGCAGACTGAAGCTTTCTTT. Its translation: CASSLGQTEAFF.